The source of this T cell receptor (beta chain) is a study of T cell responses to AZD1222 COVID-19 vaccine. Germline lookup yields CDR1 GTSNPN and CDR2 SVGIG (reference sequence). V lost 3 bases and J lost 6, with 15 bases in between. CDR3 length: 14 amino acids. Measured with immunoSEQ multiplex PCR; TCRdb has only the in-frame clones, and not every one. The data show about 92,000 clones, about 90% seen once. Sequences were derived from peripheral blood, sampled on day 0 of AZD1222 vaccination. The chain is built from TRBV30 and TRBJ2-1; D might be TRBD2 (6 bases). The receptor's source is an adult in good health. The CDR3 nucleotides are TGTGCCTGGAGCCCTGGGCCGGGAGTCAATGAGCAGTTCTTC. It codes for CAWSPGPGVNEQFF.